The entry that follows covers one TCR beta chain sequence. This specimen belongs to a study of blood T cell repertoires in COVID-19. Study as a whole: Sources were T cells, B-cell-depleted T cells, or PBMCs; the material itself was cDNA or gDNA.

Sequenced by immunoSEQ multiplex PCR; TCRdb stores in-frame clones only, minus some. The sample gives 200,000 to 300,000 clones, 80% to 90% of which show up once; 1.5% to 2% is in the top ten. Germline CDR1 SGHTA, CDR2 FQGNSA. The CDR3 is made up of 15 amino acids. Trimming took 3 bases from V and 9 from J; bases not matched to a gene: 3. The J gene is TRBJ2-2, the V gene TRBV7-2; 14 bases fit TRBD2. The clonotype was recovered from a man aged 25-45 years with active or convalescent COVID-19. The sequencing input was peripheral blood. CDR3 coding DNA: TGTGCCAGCAGCTTGACTAGCGGGGGGGCCAGGGAGCTGTTTTTT. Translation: CASSLTSGGARELFF.